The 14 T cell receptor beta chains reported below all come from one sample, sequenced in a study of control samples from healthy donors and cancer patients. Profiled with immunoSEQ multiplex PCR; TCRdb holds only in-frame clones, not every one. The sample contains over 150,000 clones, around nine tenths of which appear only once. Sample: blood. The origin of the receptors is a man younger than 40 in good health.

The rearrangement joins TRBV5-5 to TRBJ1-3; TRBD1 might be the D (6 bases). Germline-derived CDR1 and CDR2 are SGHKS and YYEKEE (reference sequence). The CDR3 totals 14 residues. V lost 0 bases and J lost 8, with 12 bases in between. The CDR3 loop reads CASSLDPDRDTIYF. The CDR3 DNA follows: TGTGCCAGCAGCTTGGATCCGGACAGAGACACCATATATTTT.

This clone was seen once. As DNA, the CDR3 is TGTGCCAGCAGCTCTAGCGGGACTACCGGGGAGCTGTTTTTT. Its translation is CASSSSGTTGELFF. The chain couples TRBV9 to TRBJ2-2, with TRBD2 matching over 9 bases. Germline CDR1 is SGDLS and CDR2 is YYNGEE. Trimming removed 4 bases from V and 5 bases from J; junction bases left unmatched: 3. This CDR3 region has 14 residues.

The CDR3 DNA reads TGTGCCAGCAGCTACAGGGGGGGCAATCAGCCCCAGCATTTT. Translation gives CASSYRGGNQPQHF. This chain links TRBV3-1 (or the pseudogene TRBV3-2) with TRBJ1-5; 8 nucleotides align to TRBD1. After removal of 5 bases from V and 2 bases from J, the junction contained 2 bases not matched to a gene. The CDR3 loop spans 14 amino acids. The germline CDR1 and CDR2 sequences are LGHDT and YNNKEL (reference sequence).

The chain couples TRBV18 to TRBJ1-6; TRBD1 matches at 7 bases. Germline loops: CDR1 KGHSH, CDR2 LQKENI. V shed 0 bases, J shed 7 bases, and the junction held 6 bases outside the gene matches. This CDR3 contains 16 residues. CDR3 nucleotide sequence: TGTGCCAGCTCACCACCCTCGAGGGGGCAAAATTCACCCCTCCACTTT. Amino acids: CASSPPSRGQNSPLHF.

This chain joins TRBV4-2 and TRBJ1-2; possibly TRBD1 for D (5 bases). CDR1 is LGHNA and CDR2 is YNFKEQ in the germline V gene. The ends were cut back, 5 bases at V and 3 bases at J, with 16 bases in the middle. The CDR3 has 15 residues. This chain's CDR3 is CASSARMGRYYGYTF. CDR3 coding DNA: TGTGCCAGCAGCGCAAGAATGGGACGCTACTATGGCTACACCTTC.

CDR3 residues: CASSLRTTTNEKLFF. As DNA, the CDR3 is TGTGCCAGCAGCTTAAGGACAACAACTAATGAAAAACTGTTTTTT. The chain recombines TRBV5-4 with TRBJ1-4; tentatively, D is TRBD1 (5 bases). V lost 2 bases and J lost 0, with 8 bases in between. CDR3 length: 15 amino acids. In germline, CDR1 is SGHNT, CDR2 YYREEE (reference sequence).

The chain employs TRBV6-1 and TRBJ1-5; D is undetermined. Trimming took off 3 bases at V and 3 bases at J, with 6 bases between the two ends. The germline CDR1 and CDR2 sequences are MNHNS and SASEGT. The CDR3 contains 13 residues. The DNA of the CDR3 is TGTGCCAGCAGTGAGGGGTACAATCAGCCCCAGCATTTT. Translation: CASSEGYNQPQHF.

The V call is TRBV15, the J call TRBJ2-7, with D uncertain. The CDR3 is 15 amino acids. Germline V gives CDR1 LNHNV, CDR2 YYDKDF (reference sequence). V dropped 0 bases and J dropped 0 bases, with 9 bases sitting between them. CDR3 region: CATSRDYKASYEQYF. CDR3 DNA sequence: TGTGCCACCAGCAGAGACTACAAAGCCTCCTACGAGCAGTACTTC.

The CDR3 DNA is TGTGCCAGCAGTGGGAGCGGCGGGAGGGCAGATACGCAGTATTTT. Encoded protein: CASSGSGGRADTQYF. J is TRBJ2-3 and V is TRBV9; 9 bases map to TRBD2. Germline values: CDR1 SGDLS, CDR2 YYNGEE. J lost 4 bases, V lost 5 bases, and 8 bases had no gene match. The CDR3 has 15 residues.

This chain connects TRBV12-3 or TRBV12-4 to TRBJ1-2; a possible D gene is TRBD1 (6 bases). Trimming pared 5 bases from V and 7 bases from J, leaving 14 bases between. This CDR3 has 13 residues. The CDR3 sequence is CASSDPGAFGYTF. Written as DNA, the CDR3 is TGTGCCAGCAGTGACCCGGGGGCTTTTGGCTACACCTTC.

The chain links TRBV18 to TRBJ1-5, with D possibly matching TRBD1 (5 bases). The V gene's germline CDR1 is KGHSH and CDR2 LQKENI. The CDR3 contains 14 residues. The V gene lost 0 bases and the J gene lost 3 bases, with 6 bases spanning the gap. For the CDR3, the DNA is TGTGCCAGCTCACCACCGGGGCCCAATCAGCCCCAGCATTTT. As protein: CASSPPGPNQPQHF.

CDR3 residues: CASSQGRSGANVLTF. In DNA, the CDR3 is TGCGCCAGCAGCCAAGGAAGGTCTGGGGCCAACGTCCTGACTTTC. V and J are TRBV4-3 and TRBJ2-6; D is ambiguous. Germline-derived CDR1 and CDR2 are LGHNA and YSLEER. CDR3 length equals 15 residues. With 1 base removed from V and 1 base from J, the gap between germline ends came to 5 bases.

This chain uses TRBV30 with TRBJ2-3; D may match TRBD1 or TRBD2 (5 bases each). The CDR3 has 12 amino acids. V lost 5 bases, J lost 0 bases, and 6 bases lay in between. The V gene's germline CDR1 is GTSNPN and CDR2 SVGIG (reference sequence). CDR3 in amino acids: CAWGDSTDTQYF. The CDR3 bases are TGTGCCTGGGGGGACAGCACAGATACGCAGTATTTT.

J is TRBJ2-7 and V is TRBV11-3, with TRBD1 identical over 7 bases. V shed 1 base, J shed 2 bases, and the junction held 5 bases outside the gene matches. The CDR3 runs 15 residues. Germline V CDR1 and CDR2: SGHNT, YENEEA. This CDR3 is CASSLAGTAAYEQYF. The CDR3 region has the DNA TGTGCCAGCAGCTTAGCCGGGACAGCTGCCTACGAGCAGTACTTC.